This TCR beta chain appears in the sequencing data of a study of spatial heterogeneity in lung cancer. This CDR3 spans 15 amino acids. From germline, CDR1 is DFQATT and CDR2 SNEGSKA (reference sequence). The V and J ends lost 3 bases and 0 bases respectively, with 9 bases between them. This clonotype was observed a handful of times. No antigen is known for it. Time point described: sample taken at primary tumor resection. Broader study findings: Tumoral mutation counts were tracked by counts of expanded intratumoral alpha and beta TCRs.

TCRdb reprocessed the 5' RACE reads via MiXCR and lists one record per CDR3 protein. Of 5,200 or so distinct CDR3 sequences listed, roughly 8.1% were seen once; the top ten hold under 60%. The TCR sequence derives from a male donor with early-stage non-small cell lung cancer. The specimen comprised lung tumor tissue, sampled at surgery. This chain links TRBV20-1 with TRBJ1-6; unclear D gene. The CDR3 sequence is CSASSAGSYNSPLHF. For the CDR3, the DNA is TGCAGTGCTAGTTCGGCGGGCTCCTATAATTCACCCCTCCACTTT.